This T cell receptor beta chain was retrieved from a study of identical twins. Findings of the study overall: There is a chance that invariant MAIT and iNKT cells partially muddied zero-insertion analyses.

Germline assignment: CDR1 MNHEY and CDR2 SMNVEV (reference sequence). Trimming shortened V by 3 bases and J by 9 bases, and 18 bases separated the two germline ends. The CDR3 sequence is 15 residues long. This clonotype has only a few counts. Its antigen is not known. Unique molecular identifiers were present on the cDNA, and a universal primer site came from template switching. MiXCR, run by TCRdb on the 5' RACE reads, gives a single entry per CDR3 protein. The top ten hold roughly 0.97% of the sample, which has some 660,000 distinct CDR3 sequences, approximately 9% seen once. These same data were also listed under a study on yellow fever vaccine responses in identical twins.

Input material: PBMCs. The chain couples TRBV27 to TRBJ2-1, with D possibly TRBD1 on 6 matching bases. This TCR was recovered from a woman aged 18-29 years in good health. The CDR3 loop is CASSFGDRLLGEQFF. The CDR3 DNA follows: TGTGCCAGCAGTTTTGGAGACAGGCTTTTAGGTGAGCAGTTCTTC.